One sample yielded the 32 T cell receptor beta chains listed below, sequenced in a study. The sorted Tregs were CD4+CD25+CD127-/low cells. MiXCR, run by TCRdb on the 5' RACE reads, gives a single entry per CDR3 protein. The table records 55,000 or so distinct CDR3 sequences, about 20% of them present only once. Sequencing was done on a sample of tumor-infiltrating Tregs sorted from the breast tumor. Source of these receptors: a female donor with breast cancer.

Written as DNA, the CDR3 is TGTGCCAGCAGCCGGGACAGGCCGAGTGGGAACACTGAAGCTTTCTTT. Its protein product is CASSRDRPSGNTEAFF. The chain joins TRBV7-2 to TRBJ1-1; TRBD1 agrees at 8 bases. Germline loops: CDR1 SGHTA, CDR2 FQGNSA. V shed 5 bases, J shed 1 base, and the junction held 9 bases outside the gene matches. The CDR3 has 16 amino acids. The full variable domain, its missing parts supplied by reference TRBV7-2 and TRBJ1-1, is GAGVSQSPSNKVTEKGKDVELRCDPISGHTALYWYRQSLGQGLEFLIYFQGNSAPDKSGLPSDRFSAERTGGSVSTLTIQRTQQEDSAVYLCASSRDRPSGNTEAFFGQGTRLTVV.

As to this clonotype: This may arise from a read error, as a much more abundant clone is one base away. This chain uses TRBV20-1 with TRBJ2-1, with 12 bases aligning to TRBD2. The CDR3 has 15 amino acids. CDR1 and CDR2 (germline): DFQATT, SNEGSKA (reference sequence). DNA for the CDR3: TGCAGTGCTCGGGGACTAGCGGGCTCCTACAAGGAGCAGTTCTTC. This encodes CSARGLAGSYKEQFF.

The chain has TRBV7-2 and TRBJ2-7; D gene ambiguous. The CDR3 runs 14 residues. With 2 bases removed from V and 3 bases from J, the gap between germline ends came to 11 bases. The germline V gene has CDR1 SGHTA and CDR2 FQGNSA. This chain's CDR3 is CASSLTPDNYEQYF. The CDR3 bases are TGTGCCAGCAGCTTAACCCCGGATAACTACGAGCAGTACTTC.

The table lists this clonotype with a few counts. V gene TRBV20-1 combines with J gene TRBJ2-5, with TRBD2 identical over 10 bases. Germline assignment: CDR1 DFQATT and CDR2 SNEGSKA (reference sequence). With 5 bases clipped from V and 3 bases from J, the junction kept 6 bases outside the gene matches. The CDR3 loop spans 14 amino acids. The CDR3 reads CSASGTSAKETQYF. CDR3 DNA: TGCAGTGCTTCCGGGACTAGCGCAAAAGAGACCCAGTACTTC.

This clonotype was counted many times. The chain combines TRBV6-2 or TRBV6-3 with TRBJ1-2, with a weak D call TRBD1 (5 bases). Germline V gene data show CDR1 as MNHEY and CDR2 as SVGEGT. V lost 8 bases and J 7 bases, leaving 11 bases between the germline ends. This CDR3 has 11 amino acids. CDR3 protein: CASGEGSGYTF. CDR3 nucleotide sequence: TGTGCCAGCGGAGAGGGGTCTGGCTACACCTTC.

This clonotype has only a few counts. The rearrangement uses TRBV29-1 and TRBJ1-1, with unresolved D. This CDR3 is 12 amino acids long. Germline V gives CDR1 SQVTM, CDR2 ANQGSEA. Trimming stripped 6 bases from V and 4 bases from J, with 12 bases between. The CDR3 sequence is CSVQFEGTEAFF. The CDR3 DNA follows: TGCAGCGTCCAATTTGAGGGCACTGAAGCTTTCTTT.

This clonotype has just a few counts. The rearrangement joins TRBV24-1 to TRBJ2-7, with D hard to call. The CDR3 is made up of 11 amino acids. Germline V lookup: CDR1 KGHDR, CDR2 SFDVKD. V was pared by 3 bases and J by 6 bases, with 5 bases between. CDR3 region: CATSDELEQYF. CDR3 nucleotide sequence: TGTGCCACCAGTGATGAGCTCGAGCAGTACTTC.

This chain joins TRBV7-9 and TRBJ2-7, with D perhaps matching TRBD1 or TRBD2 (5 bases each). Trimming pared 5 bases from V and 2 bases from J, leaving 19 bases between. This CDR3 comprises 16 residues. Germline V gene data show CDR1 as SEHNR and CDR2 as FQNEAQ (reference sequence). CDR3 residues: CASSERRRGLTYEQYF. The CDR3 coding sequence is TGTGCCAGCAGCGAGAGACGACGGGGCCTAACCTACGAGCAGTACTTC.

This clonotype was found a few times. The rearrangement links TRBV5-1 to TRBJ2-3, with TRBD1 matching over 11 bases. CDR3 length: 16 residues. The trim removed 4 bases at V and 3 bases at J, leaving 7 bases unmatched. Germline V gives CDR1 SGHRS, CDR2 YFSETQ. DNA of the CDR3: TGCGCCAGCAGCCTTCGGGACAGGGGGTTTACAGATACGCAGTATTTT. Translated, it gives CASSLRDRGFTDTQYF.

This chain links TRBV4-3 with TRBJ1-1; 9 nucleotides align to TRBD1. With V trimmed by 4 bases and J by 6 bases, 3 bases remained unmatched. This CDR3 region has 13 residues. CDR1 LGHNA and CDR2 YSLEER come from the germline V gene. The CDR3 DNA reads TGCGCCAGCAGCCCTCGACAGGGGGCTGAAGCTTTCTTT. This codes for CASSPRQGAEAFF.

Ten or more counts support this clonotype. The CDR3 DNA reads TGCGCCAGCAGCCAAGGTTTTACGGGACAGGGGTACTATGGCTACACCTTC. It is translated as CASSQGFTGQGYYGYTF. The V gene is TRBV4-1, the J gene TRBJ1-2; 10 bases line up with TRBD1. Germline V gene sequence: CDR1 MGHRA, CDR2 YSYEKL. The CDR3 runs to 17 residues. V gave up 1 base and J gave up 3 bases; unmatched junction bases: 8.

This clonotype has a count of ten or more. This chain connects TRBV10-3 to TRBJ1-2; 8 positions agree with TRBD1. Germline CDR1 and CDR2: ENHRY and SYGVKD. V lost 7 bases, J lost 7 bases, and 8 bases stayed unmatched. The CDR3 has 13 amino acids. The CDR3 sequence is CAITTTGAGGYTF. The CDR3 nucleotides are TGTGCCATCACAACGACAGGGGCGGGTGGCTACACCTTC.

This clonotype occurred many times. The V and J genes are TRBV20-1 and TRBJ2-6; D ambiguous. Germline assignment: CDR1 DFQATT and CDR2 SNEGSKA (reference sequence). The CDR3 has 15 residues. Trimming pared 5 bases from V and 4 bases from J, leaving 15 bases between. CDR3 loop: CSAPTPGSGANVLTF. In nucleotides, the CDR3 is TGCAGTGCTCCAACACCAGGCTCCGGGGCCAACGTCCTGACTTTC.

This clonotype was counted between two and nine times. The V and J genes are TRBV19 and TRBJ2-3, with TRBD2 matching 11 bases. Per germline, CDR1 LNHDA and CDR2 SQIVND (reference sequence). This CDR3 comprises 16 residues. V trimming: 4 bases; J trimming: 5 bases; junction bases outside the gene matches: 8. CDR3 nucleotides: TGTGCCAGTAGTACTACTAGCGGGAGAGTTAAAGATACGCAGTATTTT. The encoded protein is CASSTTSGRVKDTQYF.

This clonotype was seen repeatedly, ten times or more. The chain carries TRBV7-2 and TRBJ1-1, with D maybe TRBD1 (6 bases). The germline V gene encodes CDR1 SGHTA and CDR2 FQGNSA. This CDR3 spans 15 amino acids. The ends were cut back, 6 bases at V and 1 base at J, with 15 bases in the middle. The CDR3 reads CASSSRRGGNTEAFF. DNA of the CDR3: TGTGCCAGCAGTTCAAGACGAGGGGGGAACACTGAAGCTTTCTTT.

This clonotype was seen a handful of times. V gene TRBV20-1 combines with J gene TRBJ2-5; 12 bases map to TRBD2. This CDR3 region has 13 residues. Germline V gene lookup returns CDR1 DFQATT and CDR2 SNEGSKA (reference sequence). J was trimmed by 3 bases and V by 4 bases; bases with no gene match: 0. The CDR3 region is CSATSGREETQYF. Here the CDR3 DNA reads TGCAGTGCTACTAGCGGGAGGGAAGAGACCCAGTACTTC.

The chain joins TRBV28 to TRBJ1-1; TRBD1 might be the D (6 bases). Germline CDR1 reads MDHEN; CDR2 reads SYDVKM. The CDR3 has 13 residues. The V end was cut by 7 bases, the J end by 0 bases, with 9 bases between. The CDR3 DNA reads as TGTGCCAGCAAAACAGGGATGAACACTGAAGCTTTCTTT. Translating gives CASKTGMNTEAFF.

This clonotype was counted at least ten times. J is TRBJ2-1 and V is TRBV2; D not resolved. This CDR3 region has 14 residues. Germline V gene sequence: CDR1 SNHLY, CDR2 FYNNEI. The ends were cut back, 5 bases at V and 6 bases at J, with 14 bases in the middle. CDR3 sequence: CASSPLGGGNEQFF. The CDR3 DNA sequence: TGTGCCAGCAGTCCCCTAGGTGGCGGCAATGAGCAGTTCTTC. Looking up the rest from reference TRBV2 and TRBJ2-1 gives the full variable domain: EPEVTQTPSHQVTQMGQEVILRCVPISNHLYFYWYRQILGQKVEFLVSFYNNEISEKSEIFDDQFSVERPDGSNFTLKIRSTKLEDSAMYFCASSPLGGGNEQFFGPGTRLTVL.

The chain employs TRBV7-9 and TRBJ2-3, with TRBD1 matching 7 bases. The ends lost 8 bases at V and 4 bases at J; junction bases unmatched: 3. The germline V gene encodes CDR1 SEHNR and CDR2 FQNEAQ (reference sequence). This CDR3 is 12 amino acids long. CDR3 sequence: CASVQGADTQYF. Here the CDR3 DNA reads TGTGCCAGCGTCCAGGGGGCAGATACGCAGTATTTT. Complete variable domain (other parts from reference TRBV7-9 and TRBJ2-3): DTGVSQNPRHKITKRGQNVTFRCDPISEHNRLYWYRQTLGQGPEFLTYFQNEAQLEKSRLLSDRFSAERPKGSFSTLEIQRTEQGDSAMYLCASVQGADTQYFGPGTRLTVL.

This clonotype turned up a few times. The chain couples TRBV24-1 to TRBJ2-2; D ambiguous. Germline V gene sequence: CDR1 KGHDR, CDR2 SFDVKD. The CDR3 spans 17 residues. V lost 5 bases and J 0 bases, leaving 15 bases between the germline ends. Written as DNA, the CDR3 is TGTGCCACCAGTGGTTTCCGGGCCAGAACGAACACCGGGGAGCTGTTTTTT. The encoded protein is CATSGFRARTNTGELFF.

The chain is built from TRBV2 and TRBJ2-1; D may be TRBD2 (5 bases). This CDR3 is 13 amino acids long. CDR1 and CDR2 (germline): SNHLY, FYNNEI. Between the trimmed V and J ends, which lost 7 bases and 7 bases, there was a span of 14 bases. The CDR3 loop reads CASKPFERNEQFF. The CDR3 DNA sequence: TGTGCCAGCAAACCGTTCGAGCGGAATGAGCAGTTCTTC.

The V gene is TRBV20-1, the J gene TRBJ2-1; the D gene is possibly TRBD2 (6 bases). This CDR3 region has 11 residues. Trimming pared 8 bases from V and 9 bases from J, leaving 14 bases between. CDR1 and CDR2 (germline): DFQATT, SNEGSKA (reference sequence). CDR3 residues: CSTLLGGEQFF. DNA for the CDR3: TGCAGTACTCTCCTGGGGGGTGAGCAGTTCTTC.

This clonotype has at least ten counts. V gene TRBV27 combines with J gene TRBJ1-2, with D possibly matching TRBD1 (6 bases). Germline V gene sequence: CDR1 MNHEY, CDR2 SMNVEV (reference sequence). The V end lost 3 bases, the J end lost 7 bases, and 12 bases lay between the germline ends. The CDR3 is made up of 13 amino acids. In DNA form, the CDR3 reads TGTGCCAGCAGTTTTACGGGGGGCTCTGGCTACACCTTC. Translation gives CASSFTGGSGYTF.

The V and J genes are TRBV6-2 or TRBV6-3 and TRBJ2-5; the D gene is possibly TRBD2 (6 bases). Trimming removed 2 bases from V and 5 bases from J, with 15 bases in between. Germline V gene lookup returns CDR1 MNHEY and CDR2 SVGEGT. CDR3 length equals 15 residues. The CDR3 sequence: CASSYLRLGGETQYF. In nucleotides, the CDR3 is TGTGCCAGCAGTTACCTGCGACTAGGCGGTGAGACCCAGTACTTC.

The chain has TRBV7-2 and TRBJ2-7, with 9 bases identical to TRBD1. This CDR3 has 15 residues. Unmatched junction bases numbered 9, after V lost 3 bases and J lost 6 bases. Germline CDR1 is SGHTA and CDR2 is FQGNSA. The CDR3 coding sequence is TGTGCCAGCAGCTTGAGGGGACAGGGTTTCGGCGAGCAGTACTTC. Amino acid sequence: CASSLRGQGFGEQYF.

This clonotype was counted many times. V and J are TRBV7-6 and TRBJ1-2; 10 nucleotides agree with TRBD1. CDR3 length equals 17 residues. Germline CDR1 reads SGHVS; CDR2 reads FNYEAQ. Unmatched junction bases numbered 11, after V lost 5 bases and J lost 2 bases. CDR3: CASSPRVPGQGNYGYTF. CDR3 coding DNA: TGTGCCAGCAGCCCCCGAGTACCGGGACAGGGGAACTATGGCTACACCTTC.

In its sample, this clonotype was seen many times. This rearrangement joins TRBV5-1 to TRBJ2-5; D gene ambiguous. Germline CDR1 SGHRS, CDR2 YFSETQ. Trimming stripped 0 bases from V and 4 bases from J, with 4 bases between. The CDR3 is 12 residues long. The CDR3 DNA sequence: TGCGCCAGCAGCTTGGAGGGAGAGACCCAGTACTTC. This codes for CASSLEGETQYF.

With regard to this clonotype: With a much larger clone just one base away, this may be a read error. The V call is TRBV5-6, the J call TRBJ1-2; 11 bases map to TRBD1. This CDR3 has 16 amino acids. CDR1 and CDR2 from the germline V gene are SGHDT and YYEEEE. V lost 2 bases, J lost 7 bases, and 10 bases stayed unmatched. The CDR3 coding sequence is TGTGCCAGCAGCTTTAAGGACAGGGGGCCCCATTCTGGCTACACCTTC. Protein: CASSFKDRGPHSGYTF. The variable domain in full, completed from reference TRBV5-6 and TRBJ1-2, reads DAGVTQSPTHLIKTRGQQVTLRCSPKSGHDTVSWYQQALGQGPQFIFQYYEEEERQRGNFPDRFSGHQFPNYSSELNVNALLLGDSALYLCASSFKDRGPHSGYTFGSGTRLTVV.

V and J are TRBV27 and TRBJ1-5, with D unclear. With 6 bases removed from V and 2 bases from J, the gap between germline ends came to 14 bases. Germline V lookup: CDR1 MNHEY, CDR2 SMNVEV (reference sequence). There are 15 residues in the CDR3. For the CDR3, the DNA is TGTGCCAGCAGATCCCGAGGTAGGGGCAATCAGCCCCAGCATTTT. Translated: CASRSRGRGNQPQHF.

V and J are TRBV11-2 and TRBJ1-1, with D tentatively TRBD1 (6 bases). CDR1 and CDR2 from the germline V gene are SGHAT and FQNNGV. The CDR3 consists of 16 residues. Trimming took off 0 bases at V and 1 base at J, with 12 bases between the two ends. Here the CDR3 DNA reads TGTGCCAGCAGCTTAGACTTAGGCAGGGGGAACACTGAAGCTTTCTTT. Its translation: CASSLDLGRGNTEAFF.

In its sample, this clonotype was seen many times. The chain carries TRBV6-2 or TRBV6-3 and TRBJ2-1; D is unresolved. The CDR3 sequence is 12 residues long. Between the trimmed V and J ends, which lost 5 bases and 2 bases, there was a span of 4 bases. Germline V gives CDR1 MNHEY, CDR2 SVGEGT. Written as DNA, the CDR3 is TGTGCCAGCAGTGGCACCTACAATGAGCAGTTCTTC. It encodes CASSGTYNEQFF.

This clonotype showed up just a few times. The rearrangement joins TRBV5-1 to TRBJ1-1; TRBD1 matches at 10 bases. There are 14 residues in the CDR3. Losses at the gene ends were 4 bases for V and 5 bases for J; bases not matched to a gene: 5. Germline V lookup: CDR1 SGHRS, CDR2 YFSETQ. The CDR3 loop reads CASSVGQGTTEAFF. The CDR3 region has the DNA TGCGCCAGCAGCGTGGGACAGGGGACGACTGAAGCTTTCTTT.